This T cell receptor (beta chain) stems from a study of OX40 agonist ivuxolimab in advanced cancers. The wider study: Dose-escalation cases comprised hepatocellular carcinoma, melanoma, renal cell or head and neck cancer. Of the participants, approximately 40% had some prior anti-PD-1, anti-PD-L1 or anti-CTLA-4 therapy, which was allowed. Three individuals attained partial responses, comprising one hepatocellular carcinoma case and two cutaneous melanoma cases.

Study observations and caveats: Undetermined was the antigen specificity of the expanded peripheral T cells.

As to this clone: What it binds is unknown.

Produced via immunoSEQ multiplex PCR; TCRdb's table is partial and in-frame only. The sample carries about 83,000 clones, approximately 83% recorded once. The TCR sequence derives from an adult with an advanced solid tumor such as melanoma, head and neck, liver or kidney cancer. The sample consisted of CD4+ or CD8+ T cells sorted from blood, taken in a trial of the OX40 agonist ivuxolimab.

The CDR3 here is CASSVGQGNQPQHF. The DNA of the CDR3 is TGTGCCAGCAGCGTTGGACAGGGTAATCAGCCCCAGCATTTT. The chain recombines TRBV9 with TRBJ1-5; 8 nucleotides align to TRBD1. There are 14 residues in the CDR3. V shed 2 bases and J 4 bases; nucleotides not matched to a gene: 2. The germline V gene has CDR1 SGDLS and CDR2 YYNGEE.